One sample yielded the 25 T cell receptor beta chains listed below, sequenced in a study of blood T cell repertoires in COVID-19. Repertoires were generated with immunoSEQ multiplex PCR, while TCRdb's copy carries only in-frame clones and drops some. The sample has 180,000 or so clones, around 87% seen once. Sample: peripheral blood. These receptors were collected from a man between 50 and 59 years old with acute or convalescent COVID-19.

For the CDR3, the DNA is TGTGCCAGCAGTGAATCAGGGCTGGGTGATTATGGCTACACCTTC. It encodes CASSESGLGDYGYTF. The rearrangement links TRBV25-1 to TRBJ1-2, with a possible D match to TRBD1 (5 bases). Germline values: CDR1 MGHDK, CDR2 SYGVNS. V was trimmed by 1 base and J by 5 bases, leaving 14 bases between them. The CDR3 extends over 15 amino acids.

The chain recombines TRBV19 with TRBJ1-5; D is possibly TRBD1 (6 bases). The germline CDR1 and CDR2 sequences are LNHDA and SQIVND (reference sequence). This CDR3 has 14 amino acids. The germline V and J ends were trimmed by 9 bases and 0 bases, with 12 bases remaining between them. As DNA, the CDR3 is TGTGCCAGCACGGACAGCAATAGCAATCAGCCCCAGCATTTT. This encodes CASTDSNSNQPQHF.

The gene calls are TRBV20-1 and TRBJ1-1; D is uncertain. The CDR3 runs 11 residues. Germline V lookup: CDR1 DFQATT, CDR2 SNEGSKA (reference sequence). V lost 3 bases and J 5 bases, leaving 7 bases between the germline ends. CDR3 protein: CSARRRTEAFF. The CDR3, as DNA: TGCAGTGCTAGGCGTAGAACTGAAGCTTTCTTT.

The rearrangement links TRBV7-9 to TRBJ2-2; 8 nucleotides agree with TRBD2. Trimming cost V 5 bases and J 0 bases; bases outside gene matches: 2. CDR3 length: 15 residues. Germline values: CDR1 SEHNR, CDR2 FQNEAQ (reference sequence). The CDR3 sequence: CASSPSGSNTGELFF. CDR3 DNA: TGTGCCAGCAGCCCTAGCGGGTCGAACACCGGGGAGCTGTTTTTT.

The CDR3 nucleotides read TGTGCCAGCAGTCAAACAGGGGGCCAAGAGACCCAGTACTTC. Translation: CASSQTGGQETQYF. V is TRBV27 and J is TRBJ2-5, with 8 bases fitting TRBD1. Germline values: CDR1 MNHEY, CDR2 SMNVEV (reference sequence). With 5 bases clipped from V and 1 base from J, the junction kept 3 bases outside the gene matches. This CDR3 spans 14 amino acids.

The chain couples TRBV9 to TRBJ1-1; 8 positions agree with TRBD1. CDR3 length: 14 residues. V gave up 3 bases and J gave up 4 bases; unmatched junction bases: 5. Germline CDR1 and CDR2: SGDLS and YYNGEE. DNA for the CDR3: TGTGCCAGCAGCGCCGGGACAGGTGGCACTGAAGCTTTCTTT. As protein: CASSAGTGGTEAFF.

V is TRBV15 and J is TRBJ2-7, with D unresolved. Trimming removed 3 bases at V and 1 base at J, with 10 bases between. This CDR3 spans 14 amino acids. Per germline, CDR1 LNHNV and CDR2 YYDKDF (reference sequence). CDR3 nucleotides: TGTGCCACCAGCAGCAGACAAAGATCCTACGAGCAGTACTTC. Residues: CATSSRQRSYEQYF.

The chain employs TRBV5-4 and TRBJ2-6; D is perhaps TRBD1 (5 bases). The V end was cut by 0 bases, the J end by 4 bases, with 8 bases between. Germline CDR1 is SGHNT and CDR2 is YYREEE (reference sequence). CDR3 length: 15 residues. In DNA form, the CDR3 reads TGTGCCAGCAGCTTGGGGGGCTACGGGGCCAACGTCCTGACTTTC. This gives the protein CASSLGGYGANVLTF.

In this sample, this clone turned up once. The junction departs from the called germline gene at one end, perhaps through a read error. The gene calls are TRBV20-1 and TRBJ2-7; possible D gene TRBD1, 5 bases. There are 11 residues in the CDR3. CDR1 and CDR2 from the germline V gene are DFQATT and SNEGSKA (reference sequence). In DNA, the CDR3 is TGCAGTGCTAGAGATATTATACAGGTTTGGTTC. Protein: CSARDIIQVWF.

The chain uses TRBV19 and TRBJ2-7; TRBD1 matches 7 bases. In germline, CDR1 is LNHDA, CDR2 SQIVND (reference sequence). Trimming removed 10 bases from V and 0 bases from J; junction bases left unmatched: 6. The CDR3 contains 13 residues. CDR3 nucleotide sequence: TGTGCCACCACGACAGGGCACTCCTACGAGCAGTACTTC. The encoded protein is CATTTGHSYEQYF.

This clone appeared a single time. V is TRBV19 and J is TRBJ1-2, with a tentative D call TRBD1 (6 bases). V lost 6 bases and J 9 bases, leaving 14 bases between the germline ends. The CDR3 is 12 amino acids. CDR1 is LNHDA and CDR2 is SQIVND in the germline V gene (reference sequence). The CDR3 DNA reads TGTGCCAGTAGATCGAGGGGGGGAAGCTACACCTTC. It yields the protein CASRSRGGSYTF. The full variable domain, its missing parts supplied by reference TRBV19 and TRBJ1-2, is DGGITQSPKYLFRKEGQNVTLSCEQNLNHDAMYWYRQDPGQGLRLIYYSQIVNDFQKGDIAEGYSVSREKKESFPLTVTSAQKNPTAFYLCASRSRGGSYTFGSGTRLTVV.

The chain recombines TRBV5-6 with TRBJ2-7; perhaps TRBD1 as D (6 bases). Germline V CDR1 and CDR2: SGHDT, YYEEEE. Trimming took off 1 base at V and 3 bases at J, with 11 bases between the two ends. This CDR3 has 14 residues. The CDR3 region has the DNA TGTGCCAGCAGCTTGTCAGGGGCGGACTACGAGCAGTACTTC. Translating it yields CASSLSGADYEQYF.

On this clone: The same CDR3 also results from other DNA sequences found in this sample. The V and J genes are TRBV5-1 and TRBJ2-3; 9 bases align to TRBD1. CDR3 length: 14 amino acids. Trimming took 5 bases from V and 4 from J; bases not matched to a gene: 5. Germline V gene sequence: CDR1 SGHRS, CDR2 YFSETQ. The CDR3 protein is CASSPGQGSDTQYF. Written as DNA, the CDR3 is TGCGCCAGCAGTCCAGGACAGGGGTCAGATACGCAGTATTTT.

V gene TRBV6-2 or TRBV6-3 combines with J gene TRBJ2-2; D might be TRBD2 (6 bases). V gave up 6 bases and J gave up 3 bases, with 20 bases separating them. The CDR3 spans 17 residues. In germline, CDR1 is MNHEY, CDR2 SVGEGT. The CDR3 sequence: CASSPRGGGKDTGELFF. The CDR3 DNA reads as TGTGCCAGCAGCCCGCGGGGAGGCGGGAAGGACACCGGGGAGCTGTTTTTT.

This chain uses TRBV19 with TRBJ1-1; D remains unclear. The germline V and J ends were trimmed by 3 bases and 0 bases, with 17 bases remaining between them. CDR3 size: 17 residues. Germline V gene lookup returns CDR1 LNHDA and CDR2 SQIVND (reference sequence). The DNA of the CDR3 is TGTGCCAGTAGTATTCGGGTTACGCTTAAAATGAACACTGAAGCTTTCTTT. As protein: CASSIRVTLKMNTEAFF.

This chain links TRBV9 with TRBJ2-5; tentative D call: TRBD1 (5 bases). Trimming stripped 3 bases from V and 1 base from J, with 10 bases between. The length of the CDR3 is 14 residues. Germline V lookup: CDR1 SGDLS, CDR2 YYNGEE. Written as DNA, the CDR3 is TGTGCCAGCAGCGAGGACACGAGCCAAGAGACCCAGTACTTC. Translating it yields CASSEDTSQETQYF.

This rearrangement joins TRBV7-9 to TRBJ1-3; no clear D. V was clipped by 4 bases and J by 0 bases, with 10 bases between them. This CDR3 spans 15 amino acids. Germline-derived CDR1 and CDR2 are SEHNR and FQNEAQ (reference sequence). CDR3 coding DNA: TGTGCCAGCAGCTCGACATCAGGCTCTGGAAACACCATATATTTT. Translated: CASSSTSGSGNTIYF.

This chain connects TRBV27 to TRBJ2-7; 9 bases fit TRBD1. Germline CDR1 and CDR2: MNHEY and SMNVEV (reference sequence). The CDR3 has 14 amino acids. V dropped 1 base and J dropped 5; count of bases not matched to a gene: 3. The CDR3 nucleotides read TGTGCCAGCAGTTTATATCGGACAGGGGACGAGCAGTACTTC. Translation gives CASSLYRTGDEQYF.

The V gene is TRBV19, the J gene TRBJ2-1; TRBD2 might be the D (6 bases). This CDR3 has 14 amino acids. Trimming removed 6 bases from V and 4 bases from J, with 13 bases in between. CDR1 and CDR2 from the germline V gene are LNHDA and SQIVND (reference sequence). This chain's CDR3 is CASSHGTPYNEQFF. The CDR3 DNA sequence: TGTGCCAGTAGCCACGGGACTCCATACAATGAGCAGTTCTTC.

V and J are TRBV6-2 or TRBV6-3 and TRBJ2-1; D remains unclear. Trimming took off 3 bases at V and 3 bases at J, with 12 bases between the two ends. This CDR3 spans 15 amino acids. Germline CDR1 MNHEY, CDR2 SVGEGT. This CDR3 is CASSYYRDIYNEQFF. The CDR3 nucleotides are TGTGCCAGCAGTTATTACCGAGATATCTACAATGAGCAGTTCTTC.

CDR3 amino acids: CASSLGTGAYEQYF. The CDR3 coding sequence is TGTGCCAGCAGTTTAGGGACAGGGGCCTACGAGCAGTACTTC. V and J are TRBV28 and TRBJ2-7; 10 bases align to TRBD1. There are 14 residues in the CDR3. CDR1 MDHEN and CDR2 SYDVKM come from the germline V gene. Trimming took 2 bases from V and 2 from J; bases not matched to a gene: 0.

V gene TRBV13 combines with J gene TRBJ2-1, with D possibly being TRBD2 (7 bases). The CDR3 has 15 residues. Per the germline V gene, CDR1 is PRHDT and CDR2 is FYEKMQ (reference sequence). V was clipped by 5 bases and J by 1 base, with 12 bases between them. The CDR3 sequence: CASSLRGASYNEQFF. The DNA for the CDR3 is TGTGCCAGCAGCCTCCGGGGGGCGTCCTACAATGAGCAGTTCTTC.

V is TRBV2 and J is TRBJ1-1, with D maybe TRBD1 (6 bases). Looked up from germline, CDR1 is SNHLY and CDR2 is FYNNEI. The CDR3 sequence is 14 residues long. V gave up 6 bases and J gave up 2 bases, with 13 bases separating them. Here the CDR3 reads CASRRQEDNTEAFF. CDR3 sequence (DNA): TGTGCCAGCAGACGACAGGAGGACAACACTGAAGCTTTCTTT. Full variable domain (missing parts from reference TRBV2 and TRBJ1-1): EPEVTQTPSHQVTQMGQEVILRCVPISNHLYFYWYRQILGQKVEFLVSFYNNEISEKSEIFDDQFSVERPDGSNFTLKIRSTKLEDSAMYFCASRRQEDNTEAFFGQGTRLTVV.

Points on this clone: At one end, the junction sequence differs from germline, possibly due to a read error. The V call is TRBV7-9, the J call TRBJ2-3, with 9 bases matching TRBD2. The length of the CDR3 is 16 residues. The germline V gene encodes CDR1 SEHNR and CDR2 FQNEAQ (reference sequence). CDR3 sequence: CASSLWSGTSRDTQYF. Written as DNA, the CDR3 is TGTGCCAGCAGCTTATGGTCCGGGACTAGCAGAGATACGCAGTATTTT.

The rearrangement joins TRBV27 to TRBJ2-1; 16 positions match TRBD2. The V and J ends lost 5 bases and 8 bases, in that order; junction bases with no gene match: 15. CDR1 and CDR2 from the germline V gene are MNHEY and SMNVEV (reference sequence). The CDR3 runs to 19 residues. DNA for the CDR3: TGTGCCAGCAGTAGGTACCCAGGGACTAGCGGGAGGGCCTTGGATGAGCAGTTCTTC. Translating it yields CASSRYPGTSGRALDEQFF.